This T cell receptor beta chain was profiled in a study of T cell changes during pregnancy in multiple sclerosis. The method was immunoSEQ multiplex PCR; TCRdb's version includes in-frame clones alone and lacks a portion of them. The sample gives tens of thousands of clones, roughly 90% of which show up once; around 5.5% is in the top ten. The CDR3 extends over 17 amino acids. Per germline, CDR1 GTSNPN and CDR2 SVGIG (reference sequence). The trim removed 1 base at V and 4 bases at J, leaving 8 bases unmatched. The sample consisted of CD8+ T cells from peripheral blood mononuclear cells, taken in the third trimester of pregnancy. The sequence derives from a female donor with multiple sclerosis, enrolled in a pregnancy study. The V and J genes are TRBV30 and TRBJ2-3; 13 bases fit TRBD2. The CDR3 protein is CAWSDRTSGSGSDTQYF. CDR3 sequence (DNA): TGTGCCTGGAGTGACCGGACTAGCGGGAGTGGGTCAGATACGCAGTATTTT.